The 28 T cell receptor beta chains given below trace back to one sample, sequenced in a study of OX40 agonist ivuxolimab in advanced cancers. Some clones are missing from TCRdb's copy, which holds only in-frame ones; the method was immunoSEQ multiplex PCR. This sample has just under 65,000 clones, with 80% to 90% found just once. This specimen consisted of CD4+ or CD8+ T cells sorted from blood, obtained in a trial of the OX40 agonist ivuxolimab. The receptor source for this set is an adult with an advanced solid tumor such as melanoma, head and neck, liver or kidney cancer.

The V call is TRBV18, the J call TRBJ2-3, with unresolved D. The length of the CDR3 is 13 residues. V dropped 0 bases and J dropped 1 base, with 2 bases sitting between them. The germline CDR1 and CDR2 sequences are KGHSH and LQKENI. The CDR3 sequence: CASSPPGTDTQYF. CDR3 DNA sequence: TGTGCCAGCTCACCACCGGGCACAGATACGCAGTATTTT.

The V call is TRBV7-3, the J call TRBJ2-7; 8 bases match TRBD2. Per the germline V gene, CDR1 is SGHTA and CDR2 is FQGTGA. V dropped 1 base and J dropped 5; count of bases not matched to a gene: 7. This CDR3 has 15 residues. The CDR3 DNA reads TGTGCCAGCAGCTTAATGCCGGGAGGGCCGCACGAGCAGTACTTC. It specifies CASSLMPGGPHEQYF.

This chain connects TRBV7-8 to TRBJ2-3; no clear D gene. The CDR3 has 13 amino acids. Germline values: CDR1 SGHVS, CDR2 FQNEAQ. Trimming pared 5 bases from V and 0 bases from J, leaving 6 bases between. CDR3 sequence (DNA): TGTGCCAGCAGCAAAGACAGCACAGATACGCAGTATTTT. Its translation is CASSKDSTDTQYF. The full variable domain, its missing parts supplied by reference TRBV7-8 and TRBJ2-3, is GAGVSQSPRYKVAKRGQDVALRCDPISGHVSLFWYQQALGQGPEFLTYFQNEAQLDKSGLPSDRFFAERPEGSVSTLKIQRTQQEDSAVYLCASSKDSTDTQYFGPGTRLTVL.

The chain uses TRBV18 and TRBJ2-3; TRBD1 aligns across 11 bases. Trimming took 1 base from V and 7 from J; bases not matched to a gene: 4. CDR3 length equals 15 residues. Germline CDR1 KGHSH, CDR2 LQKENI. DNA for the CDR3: TGTGCCAGCTCACCACTGGGACAGGGGGTAAATACGCAGTATTTT. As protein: CASSPLGQGVNTQYF.

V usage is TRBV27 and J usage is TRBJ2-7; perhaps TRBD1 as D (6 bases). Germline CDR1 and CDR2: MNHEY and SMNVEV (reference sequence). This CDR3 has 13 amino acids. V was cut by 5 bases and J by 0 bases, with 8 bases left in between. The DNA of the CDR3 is TGTGCCAGCAGTATGGACAGCTCCTACGAGCAGTACTTC. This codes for CASSMDSSYEQYF.

The CDR3 DNA is TGTGCCAGCAGCGTGGGACCCAGCTCTGGGGCCAACGTCCTGACTTTC. Translation: CASSVGPSSGANVLTF. J is TRBJ2-6 and V is TRBV9; D may correspond to TRBD1 or TRBD2 (5 bases each). Germline-derived CDR1 and CDR2 are SGDLS and YYNGEE. CDR3 size: 16 residues. V lost 2 bases and J lost 0, with 9 bases in between.

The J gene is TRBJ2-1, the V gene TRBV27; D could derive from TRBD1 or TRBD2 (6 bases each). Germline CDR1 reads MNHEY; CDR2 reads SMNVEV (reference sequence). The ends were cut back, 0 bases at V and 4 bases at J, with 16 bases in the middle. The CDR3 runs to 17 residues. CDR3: CASSLSLVGGAYNEQFF. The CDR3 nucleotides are TGTGCCAGCAGTTTATCCCTTGTGGGGGGCGCGTACAATGAGCAGTTCTTC.

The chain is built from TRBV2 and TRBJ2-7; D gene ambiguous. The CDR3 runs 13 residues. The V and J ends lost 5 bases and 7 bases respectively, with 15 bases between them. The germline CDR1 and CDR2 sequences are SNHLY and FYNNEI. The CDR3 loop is CASSPYEGLEQYF. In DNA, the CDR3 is TGTGCCAGCAGTCCCTACGAAGGCCTGGAGCAGTACTTC.

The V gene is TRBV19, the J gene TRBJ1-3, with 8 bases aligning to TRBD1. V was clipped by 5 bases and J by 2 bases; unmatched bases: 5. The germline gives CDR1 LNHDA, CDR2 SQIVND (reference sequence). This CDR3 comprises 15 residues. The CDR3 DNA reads TGTGCCAGTAGTCCTCCGGACAGGGCTGGAAACACCATATATTTT. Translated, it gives CASSPPDRAGNTIYF.

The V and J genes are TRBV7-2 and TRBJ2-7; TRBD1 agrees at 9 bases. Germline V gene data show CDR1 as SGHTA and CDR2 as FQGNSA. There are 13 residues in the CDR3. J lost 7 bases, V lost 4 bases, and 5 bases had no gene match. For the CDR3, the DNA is TGTGCCAGCAGCTCCGGGACAGGGAAAGAGCAGTACTTC. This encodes CASSSGTGKEQYF.

The CDR3 is CASSFGRAGNQPQHF. DNA for the CDR3: TGTGCCAGCAGTTTCGGCAGGGCGGGAAATCAGCCCCAGCATTTT. J is TRBJ1-5 and V is TRBV28, with D possibly TRBD1 on 5 matching bases. Germline CDR1 MDHEN, CDR2 SYDVKM. V was shortened by 3 bases and J by 4 bases, with 13 bases between the two germline ends. The CDR3 runs 15 residues. The full variable domain, with the rest looked up from reference TRBV28 and TRBJ1-5, is DVKVTQSSRYLVKRTGEKVFLECVQDMDHENMFWYRQDPGLGLRLIYFSYDVKMKEKGDIPEGYSVSREKKERFSLILESASTNQTSMYLCASSFGRAGNQPQHFGDGTRLSIL.

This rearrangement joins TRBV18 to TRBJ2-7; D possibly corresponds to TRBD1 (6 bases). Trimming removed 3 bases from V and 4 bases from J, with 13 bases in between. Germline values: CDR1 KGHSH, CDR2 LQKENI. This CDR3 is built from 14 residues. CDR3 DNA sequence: TGTGCCAGCTCACCGACATCAGGGGCTTACGAGCAGTACTTC. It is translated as CASSPTSGAYEQYF.

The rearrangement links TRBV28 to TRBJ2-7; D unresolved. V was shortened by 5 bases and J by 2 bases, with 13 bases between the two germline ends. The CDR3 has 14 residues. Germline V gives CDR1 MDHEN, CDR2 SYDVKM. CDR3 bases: TGTGCCAGCAGTCTGCAGCTACCCACCTACGAGCAGTACTTC. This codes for CASSLQLPTYEQYF.

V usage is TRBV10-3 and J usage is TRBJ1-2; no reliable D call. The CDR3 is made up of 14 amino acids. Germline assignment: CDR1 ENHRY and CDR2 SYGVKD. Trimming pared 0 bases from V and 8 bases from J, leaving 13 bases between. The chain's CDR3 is CAISESNSGSGYTF. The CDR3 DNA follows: TGTGCCATCAGTGAGTCGAATTCCGGCAGCGGCTACACCTTC.

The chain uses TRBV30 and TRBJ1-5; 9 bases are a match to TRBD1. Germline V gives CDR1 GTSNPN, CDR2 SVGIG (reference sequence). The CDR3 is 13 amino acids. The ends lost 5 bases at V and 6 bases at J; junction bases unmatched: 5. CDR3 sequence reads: CAWQTGGGQPQHF. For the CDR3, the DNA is TGTGCCTGGCAAACAGGGGGCGGTCAGCCCCAGCATTTT. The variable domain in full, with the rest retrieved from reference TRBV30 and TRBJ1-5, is SQTIHQWPATLVQPVGSPLSLECTVEGTSNPNLYWYRQAAGRGLQLLFYSVGIGQISSEVPQNLSASRPQDRQFILSSKKLLLSDSGFYLCAWQTGGGQPQHFGDGTRLSIL.

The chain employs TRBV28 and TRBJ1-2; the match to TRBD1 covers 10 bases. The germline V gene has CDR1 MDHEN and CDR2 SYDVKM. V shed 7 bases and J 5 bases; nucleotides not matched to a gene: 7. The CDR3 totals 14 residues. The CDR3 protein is CASTEPGQGYGYTF. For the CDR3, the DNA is TGTGCCAGCACCGAGCCGGGACAGGGGTATGGCTACACCTTC.

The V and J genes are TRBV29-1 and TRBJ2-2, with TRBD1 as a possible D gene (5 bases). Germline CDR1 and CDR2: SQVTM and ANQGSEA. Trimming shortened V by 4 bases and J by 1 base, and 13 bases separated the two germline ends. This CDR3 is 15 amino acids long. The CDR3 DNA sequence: TGCAGCGTTGGAAGGGGCCAGTTGAACACCGGGGAGCTGTTTTTT. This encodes CSVGRGQLNTGELFF.

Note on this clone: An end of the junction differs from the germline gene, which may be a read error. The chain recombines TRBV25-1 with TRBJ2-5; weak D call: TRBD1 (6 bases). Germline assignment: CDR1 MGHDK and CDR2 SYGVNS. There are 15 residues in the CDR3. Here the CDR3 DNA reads TGTGCCAGCAGTGATCGGACAGTAGCTCAAGGGACCCAGTACTTC. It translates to CASSDRTVAQGTQYF.

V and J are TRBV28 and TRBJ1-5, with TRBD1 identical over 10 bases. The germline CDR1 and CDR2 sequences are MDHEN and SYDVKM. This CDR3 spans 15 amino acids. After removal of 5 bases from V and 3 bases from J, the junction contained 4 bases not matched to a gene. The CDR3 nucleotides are TGTGCCAGCAGTCTGGGACAGGGGCCCAATCAGCCCCAGCATTTT. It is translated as CASSLGQGPNQPQHF.

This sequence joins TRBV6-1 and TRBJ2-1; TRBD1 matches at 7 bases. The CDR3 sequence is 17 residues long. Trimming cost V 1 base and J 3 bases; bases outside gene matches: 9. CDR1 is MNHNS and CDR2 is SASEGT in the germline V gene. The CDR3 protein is CASSEGRAGGIYNEQFF. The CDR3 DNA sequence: TGTGCCAGCAGTGAAGGGCGGGCAGGGGGAATCTACAATGAGCAGTTCTTC.

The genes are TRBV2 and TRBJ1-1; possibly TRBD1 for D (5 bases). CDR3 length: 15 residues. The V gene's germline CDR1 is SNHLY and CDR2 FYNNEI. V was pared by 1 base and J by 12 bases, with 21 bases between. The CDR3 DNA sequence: TGTGCCAGCAGTGAAGGGATCTTCGGACACGATAACACTTTCTTT. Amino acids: CASSEGIFGHDNTFF.

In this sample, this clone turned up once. This CDR3 reads CASSPQGLNYGYTF. The CDR3 coding sequence is TGTGCCAGCAGCCCACAAGGCCTTAACTATGGCTACACCTTC. The chain links TRBV11-1 to TRBJ1-2, with D unclear. The CDR3 loop spans 14 amino acids. Looked up from germline, CDR1 is SGHAT and CDR2 is FQDESV (reference sequence). The V end was cut by 5 bases, the J end by 1 base, with 11 bases between.

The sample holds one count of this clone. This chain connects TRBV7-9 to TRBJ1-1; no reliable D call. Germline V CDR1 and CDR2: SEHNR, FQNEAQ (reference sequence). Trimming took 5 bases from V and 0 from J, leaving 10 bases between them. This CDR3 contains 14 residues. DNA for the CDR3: TGTGCCAGCAGCCCCTGGCAGGTGAACACTGAAGCTTTCTTT. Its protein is CASSPWQVNTEAFF.

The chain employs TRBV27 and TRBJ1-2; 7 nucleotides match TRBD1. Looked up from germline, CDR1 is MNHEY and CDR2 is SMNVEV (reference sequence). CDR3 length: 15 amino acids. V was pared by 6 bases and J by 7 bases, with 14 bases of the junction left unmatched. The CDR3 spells CASSTGQLGRAGYTF. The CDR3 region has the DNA TGTGCCAGCAGCACGGGACAGCTTGGACGTGCTGGCTACACCTTC.

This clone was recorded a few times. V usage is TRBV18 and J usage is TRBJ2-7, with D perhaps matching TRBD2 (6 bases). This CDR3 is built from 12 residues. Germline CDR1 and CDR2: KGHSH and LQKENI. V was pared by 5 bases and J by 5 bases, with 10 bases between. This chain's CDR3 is CASSSREDEQYF. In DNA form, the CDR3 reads TGTGCCAGCTCATCGAGGGAGGACGAGCAGTACTTC.

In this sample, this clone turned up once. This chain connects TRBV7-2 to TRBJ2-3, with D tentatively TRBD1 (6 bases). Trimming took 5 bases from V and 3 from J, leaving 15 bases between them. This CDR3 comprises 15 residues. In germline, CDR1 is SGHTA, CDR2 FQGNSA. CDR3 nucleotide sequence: TGTGCCAGCAGCCCTCAGGGGCTTCGAACAGATACGCAGTATTTT. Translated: CASSPQGLRTDTQYF. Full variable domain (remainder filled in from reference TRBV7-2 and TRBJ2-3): GAGVSQSPSNKVTEKGKDVELRCDPISGHTALYWYRQSLGQGLEFLIYFQGNSAPDKSGLPSDRFSAERTGGSVSTLTIQRTQQEDSAVYLCASSPQGLRTDTQYFGPGTRLTVL.

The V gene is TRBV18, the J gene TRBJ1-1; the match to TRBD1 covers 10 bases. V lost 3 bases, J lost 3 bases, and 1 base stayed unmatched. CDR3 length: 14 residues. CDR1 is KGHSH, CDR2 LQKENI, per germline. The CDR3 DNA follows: TGTGCCAGCTCACCGGGGACAGGGGACACTGAAGCTTTCTTT. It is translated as CASSPGTGDTEAFF.

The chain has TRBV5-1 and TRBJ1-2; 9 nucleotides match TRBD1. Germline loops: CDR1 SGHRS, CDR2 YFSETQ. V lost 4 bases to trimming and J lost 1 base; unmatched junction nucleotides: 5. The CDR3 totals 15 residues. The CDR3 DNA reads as TGCGCCAGCAGCAAGACAGGGGGAAATAACTATGGCTACACCTTC. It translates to CASSKTGGNNYGYTF. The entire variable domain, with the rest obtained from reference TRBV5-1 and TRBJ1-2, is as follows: KAGVTQTPRYLIKTRGQQVTLSCSPISGHRSVSWYQQTPGQGLQFLFEYFSETQRNKGNFPGRFSGRQFSNSRSEMNVSTLELGDSALYLCASSKTGGNNYGYTFGSGTRLTVV.